Listed below are T cell receptor beta chains from one sample, sequenced in a study of regulatory T cells in long-lasting Graves disease. TCRdb itself ran the multiplex PCR reads through MiXCR, one entry per CDR3 protein. The data contain more than 350,000 distinct CDR3 sequences, roughly a fifth of them singletons. The sample in question was peripheral blood mononuclear cells (PBMCs), obtained when the disease was refractory, from a patient treated with antithyroid drugs. These receptors were taken from a female donor with Graves disease. CDR3s include the opening cysteine and the closing phenylalanine or tryptophan. Fields, in order: clone size, V gene, D gene, J gene, CDR3 DNA, CDR3 protein. The D gene is left open where the match is weak. Clone size is not always given. Where it is, it says once, few, many or a class for expanded clones.

clone_size: many
v_call: TRBV6-1
d_call: NA
j_call: TRBJ2-1
cdr3_nt: TGTGCCAGCAGTGAACCGGGACGGAGGTACAATGAGCAGTTCTTC
cdr3_aa: CASSEPGRRYNEQFF

clone_size: many
v_call: TRBV2
d_call: NA
j_call: TRBJ2-7
cdr3_nt: TGTGCCAGCAGTGCTCCGAGAACGTACGAGCAGTACTTC
cdr3_aa: CASSAPRTYEQYF

clone_size: NA
v_call: TRBV11-3
d_call: TRBD2
j_call: TRBJ2-1
cdr3_nt: TGTGCCAGCAGCCCGGGGGAGGGTAATGAGCAGTTCTTC
cdr3_aa: CASSPGEGNEQFF

clone_size: few
v_call: TRBV19
d_call: NA
j_call: TRBJ1-1
cdr3_nt: TGTGCCAGTAGTACACTTGCTACAGTGGGGACTGAAGCTTTCTTT
cdr3_aa: CASSTLATVGTEAFF

clone_size: many
v_call: TRBV28
d_call: TRBD1
j_call: TRBJ1-5
cdr3_nt: TGTGCCAGCAGCCCAAGTCTACGGACAGGGTATCAGCCCCAGCATTTT
cdr3_aa: CASSPSLRTGYQPQHF

clone_size: NA
v_call: TRBV3-1
d_call: TRBD2
j_call: TRBJ2-5
cdr3_nt: TGTGCCAGCAGCCCCCTCGGGAGCAGAGGGGGACTAGCGGATCGGGGGGAGACCCAGTACTTC
cdr3_aa: CASSPLGSRGGLADRGETQYF

clone_size: NA
v_call: TRBV18
d_call: TRBD1
j_call: TRBJ1-6
cdr3_nt: TGTGCCAGCTCACCCCGGGACAGGTCTAATTCACCCCTCCACTTT
cdr3_aa: CASSPRDRSNSPLHF

clone_size: many
v_call: TRBV27
d_call: NA
j_call: TRBJ1-5
cdr3_nt: TGTGCCAGCAGTTTCGGCGGTTTTCAGCCCCAGCATTTT
cdr3_aa: CASSFGGFQPQHF

clone_size: few
v_call: TRBV2
d_call: TRBD2
j_call: TRBJ2-7
cdr3_nt: TGCGCCAGCAGCCTTGTGGGGACTAGCGCGCCGTACGAGCAGTACTTC
cdr3_aa: CASSLVGTSAPYEQYF

clone_size: few
v_call: TRBV12-3/TRBV12-4
d_call: TRBD1
j_call: TRBJ1-3
cdr3_nt: TGTGCCAGCAGTCGGGGACAGGGTAACTCTGGAAACACCATATATTTT
cdr3_aa: CASSRGQGNSGNTIYF

clone_size: many
v_call: TRBV28
d_call: TRBD1
j_call: TRBJ2-7
cdr3_nt: TGTGCCAGCAGCGCAGGGGGGACAGGCCGTCTTGAGCAGTACTTC
cdr3_aa: CASSAGGTGRLEQYF

clone_size: many
v_call: TRBV28
d_call: NA
j_call: TRBJ1-2
cdr3_nt: TGTGCCAGCAGTTTATTAGGGTCAGGGGTGAGTGGCTACACCTTC
cdr3_aa: CASSLLGSGVSGYTF

clone_size: many
v_call: TRBV20-1
d_call: NA
j_call: TRBJ2-7
cdr3_nt: TGCAGTGCCCCGGACTTTAACGAGCAGTACTTC
cdr3_aa: CSAPDFNEQYF

clone_size: few
v_call: TRBV2
d_call: NA
j_call: TRBJ2-3
cdr3_nt: TGTGCCAGCAGTGAAGCAGGCAGGGATTCCACAGATACGCAGTATTTT
cdr3_aa: CASSEAGRDSTDTQYF

clone_size: few
v_call: TRBV2
d_call: TRBD2
j_call: TRBJ2-1
cdr3_nt: TGTGCCAGCAGACTTAGCGGGAGGGCCCTGAATGAGCAGTTCTTC
cdr3_aa: CASRLSGRALNEQFF

clone_size: many
v_call: TRBV3-1
d_call: NA
j_call: TRBJ2-7
cdr3_nt: TGTGCCAGCAGCCAAGATCTCGTCAGTTACGAGCAGTACTTC
cdr3_aa: CASSQDLVSYEQYF

clone_size: NA
v_call: TRBV2
d_call: NA
j_call: TRBJ2-3
cdr3_nt: TGTGCCAGCAGCCTACAGGGTCCCCCAGATACGCAGTATTTT
cdr3_aa: CASSLQGPPDTQYF

clone_size: many
v_call: TRBV28
d_call: NA
j_call: TRBJ1-5
cdr3_nt: TGTGCCAGCAGTATGGGCCAAGGTGGGAATCAGCCCCAGCATTTT
cdr3_aa: CASSMGQGGNQPQHF